This TCR beta chain was recovered during a study of follicular helper T cells after annual influenza vaccination. Study-wide results and caveats: The much larger non-cTfh compartments may have been undersampled. Successive annual vaccinations recalled a recurrent oligoclonal ICOS+CD38+ cTfh response with influenza-specific clonotypes. ICOS+CD38+ cTfh clonality tracked population frequency, and its change tracked circulating plasmablast change.

Time point of the sample: 2014-2015 season, 7 days after vaccination. Sequencing used immunoSEQ multiplex PCR; TCRdb keeps in-frame clones, though not all of them. Of about 9,600 clones in the sample, over 75% were seen once. Of note for this clone: Its antigen is currently unknown.

V lost 0 bases, J lost 4 bases, and 4 bases lay in between. The CDR3 sequence is 13 residues long. CDR1 SGHTA and CDR2 FQGTGA come from the germline V gene. The sequence derives from an adult who received the influenza vaccine. The V and J genes are TRBV7-3 and TRBJ1-5; D unresolved. The starting material was CXCR5- memory CD4+ T cells sorted from blood, obtained 7 days after influenza vaccination. The CDR3 sequence: CASSLTGNQPQHF. In DNA, the CDR3 is TGTGCCAGCAGCTTAACCGGGAATCAGCCCCAGCATTTT.